The 10 T cell receptor beta chains in this list originate from one sample, sequenced in a study of shared clonotypes between healthy human individuals. Cells designated naive CD8 were CD45RO-negative and were positively selected for CCR7, with terminally differentiated effector memory CD45RA+ cells excluded. The data were produced by immunoSEQ multiplex PCR, yet TCRdb's version contains in-frame clones alone and is incomplete. The table lists around 620,000 clones, roughly 96% of them singletons, with approximately 0.12% in the top ten. The specimen was naive CD8+ T cells sorted from blood. These receptors were collected from a woman younger than 45 in good health.

This rearrangement joins TRBV11-2 to TRBJ1-2; 7 bases line up with TRBD1. The V gene end was trimmed by 0 bases and the J gene end by 4 bases; junction bases not matched to a gene: 8. The CDR3 covers 16 residues. Per germline, CDR1 SGHAT and CDR2 FQNNGV. The CDR3 sequence is CASSLEGGEVVYGYTF. CDR3 DNA sequence: TGTGCCAGCAGCTTAGAAGGGGGCGAGGTTGTCTATGGCTACACCTTC. Based on the CDR3 plus reference TRBV11-2 and TRBJ1-2, the full variable domain is EAGVAQSPRYKIIEKRQSVAFWCNPISGHATLYWYQQILGQGPKLLIQFQNNGVVDDSQLPKDRFSAERLKGVDSTLKIQPAKLEDSAVYLCASSLEGGEVVYGYTFGSGTRLTVV.

The chain recombines TRBV27 with TRBJ2-5, with 9 bases matching TRBD1. Germline-derived CDR1 and CDR2 are MNHEY and SMNVEV (reference sequence). The length of the CDR3 is 14 residues. V dropped 5 bases and J dropped 4; count of bases not matched to a gene: 5. CDR3 loop: CASSLSGQGETQYF. CDR3 coding DNA: TGTGCCAGCAGTCTTTCGGGACAGGGAGAGACCCAGTACTTC.

The genes are TRBV5-1 and TRBJ2-7; D uncertain. The CDR3 has 12 amino acids. Germline V gene data show CDR1 as SGHRS and CDR2 as YFSETQ. Trimming pared 1 base from V and 3 bases from J, leaving 5 bases between. CDR3 region: CASSLYSYEQYF. The CDR3 coding sequence is TGCGCCAGCAGCTTGTACAGCTACGAGCAGTACTTC.

The V call is TRBV28, the J call TRBJ1-1; TRBD1 might be the D (6 bases). Per germline, CDR1 MDHEN and CDR2 SYDVKM. CDR3 length: 13 residues. V lost 4 bases, J lost 4 bases, and 10 bases lay in between. DNA for the CDR3: TGTGCCAGCAGTTGGGGACAACTCACTGAAGCTTTCTTT. Translation: CASSWGQLTEAFF.

The count of this clone is one. The rearrangement joins TRBV10-3 to TRBJ2-5; no clear D gene. This CDR3 has 14 amino acids. V lost 3 bases and J lost 3, with 11 bases in between. Germline V CDR1 and CDR2: ENHRY, SYGVKD. In DNA form, the CDR3 reads TGTGCCATCAGTGAATTGTCAAGAGAAGAGACCCAGTACTTC. It yields the protein CAISELSREETQYF.

The chain links TRBV9 to TRBJ2-2; D unresolved. CDR1 is SGDLS and CDR2 is YYNGEE in the germline V gene. The V gene lost 4 bases and the J gene lost 3 bases, with 7 bases spanning the gap. The CDR3 totals 13 residues. CDR3 sequence: CASSSGDTGELFF. Here the CDR3 DNA reads TGTGCCAGCAGCTCCGGCGACACCGGGGAGCTGTTTTTT.

The chain uses TRBV4-1 and TRBJ1-5; D not resolved. Germline V gene data show CDR1 as MGHRA and CDR2 as YSYEKL. The CDR3 runs 18 residues. The germline V and J ends were trimmed by 2 bases and 3 bases, with 20 bases remaining between them. CDR3 region: CASSQFIQPISVNQPQHF. In nucleotides, the CDR3 is TGCGCCAGCAGCCAATTCATACAGCCGATAAGCGTCAATCAGCCCCAGCATTTT.

The rearrangement links TRBV19 to TRBJ2-7; 8 nucleotides line up with TRBD1. This CDR3 contains 15 residues. From germline, CDR1 is LNHDA and CDR2 SQIVND (reference sequence). Trimming took 5 bases from V and 3 from J; bases not matched to a gene: 9. In DNA form, the CDR3 reads TGTGCCAGTAGTCCCTGGACCGGGACAGGCTACGAGCAGTACTTC. It encodes CASSPWTGTGYEQYF. Looking up the rest from reference TRBV19 and TRBJ2-7 gives the full variable domain: DGGITQSPKYLFRKEGQNVTLSCEQNLNHDAMYWYRQDPGQGLRLIYYSQIVNDFQKGDIAEGYSVSREKKESFPLTVTSAQKNPTAFYLCASSPWTGTGYEQYFGPGTRLTVT.

V is TRBV10-3 and J is TRBJ1-1; D is possibly TRBD1 (5 bases). The CDR3 sequence is 15 residues long. Germline CDR1 is ENHRY and CDR2 is SYGVKD. V lost 3 bases to trimming and J lost 1 base, with 12 bases between them. The DNA for the CDR3 is TGTGCCATCAGTGAAGGAGACAGAGGGAACACTGAAGCTTTCTTT. It encodes CAISEGDRGNTEAFF.

This clone was counted a single time. The chain has TRBV7-2 and TRBJ1-1; no reliable D call. Germline values: CDR1 SGHTA, CDR2 FQGNSA. V was trimmed by 1 base and J by 2 bases, leaving 11 bases between them. The CDR3 sequence is 15 residues long. CDR3 sequence: CASSLETTVNTEAFF. CDR3 DNA: TGTGCCAGCAGCTTAGAAACGACGGTAAACACTGAAGCTTTCTTT. The full variable domain, in which reference TRBV7-2 and TRBJ1-1 provide the parts outside the CDR3, is GAGVSQSPSNKVTEKGKDVELRCDPISGHTALYWYRQSLGQGLEFLIYFQGNSAPDKSGLPSDRFSAERTGGSVSTLTIQRTQQEDSAVYLCASSLETTVNTEAFFGQGTRLTVV.